The following is a TCR beta chain sequence with its context. No antigen is known for it. V was pared by 1 base and J by 4 bases, with 11 bases between. CDR3 size: 15 residues. Germline CDR1 SGHTA, CDR2 FQGNSA. The sample belongs to a study of T cell responses to AZD1222 COVID-19 vaccine. Findings and caveats of the study: It should be noted that donors were predominantly white British and more often female, and clonal diversity was possibly underestimated. A reported finding is that nearly half of spike-specific TCRs target unmutated variant regions. Spike was spanned by vaccine-associated CD4 TCRs, with dominance at 160-218 and 743-854.

Assay: immunoSEQ multiplex PCR; the TCRdb copy retains only in-frame clones and omits some. The sample records 150,000 or so clones, roughly nine tenths being singletons. The chain recombines TRBV7-2 with TRBJ1-5, with D possibly TRBD1 on 6 matching bases. Sequencing used peripheral blood, obtained on day 0 of AZD1222 vaccination. The TCR comes from an adult in good health. In DNA, the CDR3 is TGTGCCAGCAGCTTAGAGGCAGGGGATAATCAGCCCCAGCATTTT. The encoded protein is CASSLEAGDNQPQHF.